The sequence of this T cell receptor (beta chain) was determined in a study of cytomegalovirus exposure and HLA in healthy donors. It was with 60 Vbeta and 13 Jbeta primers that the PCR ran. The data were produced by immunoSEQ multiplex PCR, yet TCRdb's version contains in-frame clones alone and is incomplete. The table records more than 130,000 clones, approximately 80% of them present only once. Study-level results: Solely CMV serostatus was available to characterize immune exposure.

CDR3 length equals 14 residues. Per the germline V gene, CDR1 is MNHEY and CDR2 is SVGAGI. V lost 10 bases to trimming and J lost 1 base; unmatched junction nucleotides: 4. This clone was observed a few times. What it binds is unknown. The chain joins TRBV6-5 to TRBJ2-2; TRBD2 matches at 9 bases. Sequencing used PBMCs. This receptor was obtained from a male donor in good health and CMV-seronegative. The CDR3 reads CAIKRGVNTGELFF. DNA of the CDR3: TGTGCCATAAAGCGGGGGGTGAACACCGGGGAGCTGTTTTTT.